The present TCR beta chain was sequenced within a study of human T cells and chemical hapten exposure. The study's findings and limits: TCRs at high frequency, those above 1 in 1000, did not change with DPC sensitization.

Each CDR3 protein is one row after TCRdb ran MiXCR on the RACE reads. Altogether about 110,000 distinct CDR3 sequences are present, about a tenth being singletons, with the ten largest covering over 3%. V shed 2 bases and J shed 2 bases, with 10 bases lying between them. The germline V gene has CDR1 MNHEY and CDR2 SMNVEV (reference sequence). This CDR3 contains 15 residues. Note on this clonotype: What it recognizes is unknown.

Regarding time point: patch test 2, 6 weeks after DPC sensitization. Treatment given: therapeutic diphenylcyclopropenone sensitization with weekly scalp DPC. The clonotype was recovered from a woman aged 40 to 50 with alopecia areata. Some clones in this sample may be carry-over from other donors' samples. Sequences were derived from whole blood, sampled in connection with sensitization to the hapten diphenylcyclopropenone (DPC). This sequence joins TRBV27 and TRBJ1-5; tentatively, D is TRBD1 (5 bases). CDR3 sequence: CASSLGGVGNQPQHF. The CDR3 region has the DNA TGTGCCAGCAGTTTAGGAGGGGTAGGCAATCAGCCCCAGCATTTT.